Shown below are 24 T cell receptor beta chains from a single sample sequenced in a study of blood T cells in healthy people across ages. A J-beta primer mix and a sample-barcoded 5' primer were used in a second PCR of about 7 to 12 cycles. One entry per CDR3 protein results from TCRdb running MiXCR on the 5' RACE reads. The sample yields hundreds of thousands of distinct CDR3 sequences, 35% to 60% seen once. The sample taken for sequencing was blood. These receptors were obtained from an elderly man in good health.

This clonotype turned up a few times. The rearrangement links TRBV7-3 to TRBJ2-3; D not certain. V lost 1 base and J 10 bases, leaving 9 bases between the germline ends. The CDR3 consists of 12 residues. Looked up from germline, CDR1 is SGHTA and CDR2 is FQGTGA. The CDR3 DNA reads TGTGCCAGCAGCTTAATACTTCCCTCGCAGTATTTT. Translated, it gives CASSLILPSQYF.

This clonotype was recorded a few times. The rearrangement joins TRBV20-1 to TRBJ2-7; 7 bases are a match to TRBD2. The junction had 4 bases not matched to a gene; V was cut back by 4 bases and J by 1 base. Germline CDR1 and CDR2: DFQATT and SNEGSKA (reference sequence). The CDR3 totals 13 residues. The CDR3 is CSAKKGGSYEQYF. The CDR3 DNA follows: TGCAGTGCTAAAAAGGGAGGGTCCTACGAGCAGTACTTC.

This chain connects TRBV7-8 to TRBJ2-7; TRBD2 matches 7 bases. Losses at the gene ends were 1 base for V and 7 bases for J; bases not matched to a gene: 10. Germline V gene lookup returns CDR1 SGHVS and CDR2 FQNEAQ. CDR3 length: 15 amino acids. The CDR3 DNA sequence: TGTGCCAGCAGCTTAGTCGGGGGAGGGTCCAATGAGCAGTACTTC. This translates into CASSLVGGGSNEQYF. Combining the CDR3 with reference TRBV7-8 and TRBJ2-7 gives the whole variable domain GAGVSQSPRYKVAKRGQDVALRCDPISGHVSLFWYQQALGQGPEFLTYFQNEAQLDKSGLPSDRFFAERPEGSVSTLKIQRTQQEDSAVYLCASSLVGGGSNEQYFGPGTRLTVT.

This chain links TRBV5-1 with TRBJ2-7; D is possibly TRBD1 (5 bases). CDR1 and CDR2 (germline): SGHRS, YFSETQ. The ends were cut back, 2 bases at V and 7 bases at J, with 13 bases in the middle. The CDR3 has 13 residues. The CDR3 region is CASSFDQGREQYF. In DNA, the CDR3 is TGCGCCAGCAGCTTTGATCAGGGTAGGGAGCAGTACTTC. Variable domain in full (rest from reference TRBV5-1 and TRBJ2-7): KAGVTQTPRYLIKTRGQQVTLSCSPISGHRSVSWYQQTPGQGLQFLFEYFSETQRNKGNFPGRFSGRQFSNSRSEMNVSTLELGDSALYLCASSFDQGREQYFGPGTRLTVT.

Worth noting for this clonotype: One end of the junction fails to match germline, which may point to a read error. This chain links TRBV12-3 or TRBV12-4 with TRBJ2-3, with D perhaps matching TRBD1 or TRBD2 (5 bases each). The CDR3 length is 14 residues. Written as DNA, the CDR3 is TGTGCCAGCATCAGGAGAGGGGCCACAGATACGCTGTATTTT. The encoded protein is CASIRRGATDTLYF.

This chain links TRBV12-3 or TRBV12-4 with TRBJ2-3; 7 positions match TRBD2. The CDR3 runs 12 residues. Losses at the gene ends were 0 bases for V and 14 bases for J; bases not matched to a gene: 5. Here the CDR3 reads CASSLASGDRYF. CDR3 nucleotides: TGTGCCAGCAGTTTAGCCAGCGGGGACCGGTATTTT.

V gene TRBV5-1 combines with J gene TRBJ2-1; D is possibly TRBD1 (6 bases). This CDR3 has 15 amino acids. Trimming removed 4 bases from V and 5 bases from J, with 16 bases in between. Looked up from germline, CDR1 is SGHRS and CDR2 is YFSETQ. The CDR3 region is CASSIQRGINNEQFF. In DNA, the CDR3 is TGCGCCAGCAGCATCCAGAGGGGGATTAACAATGAGCAGTTCTTC.

As regards this clonotype: The DNA is left out, because the CDR3 cannot be placed on it with certainty; the CDR3 is given as TCRdb lists it. J is TRBJ2-4 and V is TRBV21-1; the table names TRBD2, a call not compared with the DNA. TRBV21-1 is flagged as a pseudogene. The CDR3 adds up to 16 amino acids, both ends counted. Here the CDR3 reads CASSKVGSGSVVEQYF.

The gene calls are TRBV6-1 and TRBJ2-7; TRBD1 agrees at 7 bases. Germline lookup yields CDR1 MNHNS and CDR2 SASEGT. With 0 bases clipped from V and 10 bases from J, the junction kept 9 bases outside the gene matches. The CDR3 totals 14 residues. CDR3 sequence reads: CASSEAQSTGSQYF. In DNA form, the CDR3 reads TGTGCCAGCAGTGAAGCGCAGTCGACAGGGAGCCAGTACTTC.

A note on this clonotype: A much more abundant neighbour one base away suggests this may be a read error. V gene TRBV20-1 combines with J gene TRBJ2-5, with D hard to call. CDR3 length equals 12 residues. Per germline, CDR1 DFQATT and CDR2 SNEGSKA (reference sequence). Trimming shortened V by 1 base and J by 4 bases, and 7 bases separated the two germline ends. The CDR3 here is CSARGIRETQYF. The CDR3 DNA sequence: TGCAGTGCTAGAGGTATACGAGAGACCCAGTACTTC.

This clonotype has just a few counts. V is TRBV18 and J is TRBJ2-7; D is possibly TRBD1 (7 bases). This CDR3 spans 15 amino acids. Germline loops: CDR1 KGHSH, CDR2 LQKENI. The ends were cut back, 2 bases at V and 2 bases at J, with 13 bases in the middle. The CDR3 sequence: CASSPGGGGAYEQYF. Written as DNA, the CDR3 is TGTGCCAGCTCACCAGGCGGAGGGGGCGCCTACGAGCAGTACTTC.

The table lists this clonotype with a few counts. This sequence joins TRBV28 and TRBJ2-1, with 13 bases identical to TRBD2. The V segment lost 7 bases and the J segment 8 bases; nucleotides outside the gene matches: 11. Germline V CDR1 and CDR2: MDHEN, SYDVKM. CDR3 length: 16 amino acids. This CDR3 reads CASTLPTSGRFDEQFF. In DNA, the CDR3 is TGTGCCAGCACCCTGCCGACTAGCGGGAGGTTTGATGAGCAGTTCTTC. Variable domain in full (rest from reference TRBV28 and TRBJ2-1): DVKVTQSSRYLVKRTGEKVFLECVQDMDHENMFWYRQDPGLGLRLIYFSYDVKMKEKGDIPEGYSVSREKKERFSLILESASTNQTSMYLCASTLPTSGRFDEQFFGPGTRLTVL.

This clonotype occurred a few times. V and J are TRBV20-1 and TRBJ1-1; D unresolved. With 0 bases removed from V and 6 bases from J, the gap between germline ends came to 14 bases. CDR1 and CDR2 from the germline V gene are DFQATT and SNEGSKA (reference sequence). This CDR3 is built from 14 residues. The CDR3 spells CSARDDSSSAEAFF. The CDR3 nucleotides read TGCAGTGCTAGAGATGACTCGAGTTCAGCTGAAGCTTTCTTT.

A note on this clonotype: This could be a read error, since a much larger clone is one nucleotide away. V and J are TRBV4-2 and TRBJ2-1, with a weak D call TRBD2 (5 bases). Germline V CDR1 and CDR2: LGHNA, YNFKEQ. The CDR3 is 17 amino acids. Trimming left V 0 bases short and J 2 bases short, with 14 bases between. CDR3 protein: CASSQDTSQSAYNEQFF. DNA for the CDR3: TGTGCCAGCAGCCAAGATACTAGTCAGAGCGCCTACAATGAGCAGTTCTTC.

This clonotype was counted ten times or more. The chain recombines TRBV27 with TRBJ2-1; perhaps TRBD2 as D (6 bases). The V gene's germline CDR1 is MNHEY and CDR2 SMNVEV (reference sequence). Trimming stripped 3 bases from V and 4 bases from J, with 13 bases between. The CDR3 sequence is 15 residues long. The DNA for the CDR3 is TGTGCCAGCAGTTTGGTCGCGGGATGGTACAATGAGCAGTTCTTC. Translation: CASSLVAGWYNEQFF.

About this clonotype itself: Relative to the germline gene, one junction end is altered; a read error may explain this. The V and J genes are TRBV14 and TRBJ2-1; 13 bases align to TRBD2. The germline V gene has CDR1 SGHDN and CDR2 FVKESK. This CDR3 is built from 15 residues. CDR3 DNA sequence: TGTGCCAGCAGCTCCTGGACTAGCGGGAGAAATGAGCAGGTCTTC. It is translated as CASSSWTSGRNEQVF. Based on the CDR3 plus reference TRBV14 and TRBJ2-1, the full variable domain is EAGVTQFPSHSVIEKGQTVTLRCDPISGHDNLYWYRRVMGKEIKFLLHFVKESKQDESGMPNNRFLAERTGGTYSTLKVQPAELEDSGVYFCASSSWTSGRNEQVFGPGTRLTVL.

V gene TRBV4-3 combines with J gene TRBJ2-1; 13 bases align to TRBD2. Trimming cost V 0 bases and J 7 bases; bases outside gene matches: 6. Germline-derived CDR1 and CDR2 are LGHNA and YSLEER. The CDR3 runs 17 residues. The CDR3 loop is CASSQDFLTSGRNEQFF. CDR3 sequence (DNA): TGCGCCAGCAGCCAAGACTTCCTGACTAGCGGGAGGAATGAGCAGTTCTTC.

V usage is TRBV7-9 and J usage is TRBJ2-1; D perhaps matches TRBD1 (5 bases). CDR3 size: 16 residues. The germline V gene encodes CDR1 SEHNR and CDR2 FQNEAQ (reference sequence). Trimming shortened V by 5 bases and J by 1 base, and 15 bases separated the two germline ends. The CDR3 here is CASSPTRAGSYNEQFF. CDR3 coding DNA: TGTGCCAGCAGCCCCACTCGCGCAGGGTCCTACAATGAGCAGTTCTTC.

This clonotype occurred a few times. V usage is TRBV5-5 and J usage is TRBJ2-1, with D hard to call. Germline CDR1 reads SGHKS; CDR2 reads YYEKEE (reference sequence). The length of the CDR3 is 11 residues. Trimming removed 8 bases at V and 7 bases at J, with 10 bases between. This chain's CDR3 is CASSPENEQFF. As DNA, the CDR3 is TGTGCCAGTAGTCCTGAAAATGAGCAGTTCTTC.

V gene TRBV11-2 combines with J gene TRBJ2-3, with 9 positions matching TRBD2. Germline CDR1 reads SGHAT; CDR2 reads FQNNGV. This CDR3 contains 15 residues. The CDR3 reads CAESAGGFSTDTQYF. The DNA for the CDR3 is TGTGCTGAATCGGCGGGAGGGTTTAGCACAGATACGCAGTATTTT.

This clonotype was counted a few times. The chain combines TRBV20-1 with TRBJ2-4; 8 bases are shared with TRBD2. The J call may not be correct, given that the DNA end is closer to TRBJ2-7. Germline assignment: CDR1 DFQATT and CDR2 SNEGSKA (reference sequence). CDR3 length equals 14 residues. CDR3 DNA: TGCAGTGCTCCCTTGAGTAGCGGGAACAACGAGCAGTACTTC. The encoded protein is CSAPLSSGNNEQYF.

This clonotype has more than one count but fewer than ten. In DNA form, the CDR3 reads TGTGCCAGCTGGGGCGCGACATCTAAAGAGACCCAGTACTTC. Protein product: CASWGATSKETQYF. This chain links TRBV3-1 with TRBJ2-5, with TRBD1 as a possible D gene (5 bases). With 8 bases removed from V and 3 bases from J, the gap between germline ends came to 16 bases. The germline V gene has CDR1 LGHDT and CDR2 YNNKEL (reference sequence). The CDR3 contains 14 residues.

The chain has TRBV15 and TRBJ2-1, with 8 bases that match TRBD2. CDR1 is LNHNV and CDR2 is YYDKDF in the germline V gene (reference sequence). CDR3 size: 15 residues. Losses at the gene ends were 0 bases for V and 8 bases for J; bases not matched to a gene: 6. The CDR3 loop is CATSRDLAGGYEQFF. For the CDR3, the DNA is TGTGCCACCAGCAGAGATCTGGCGGGAGGTTATGAGCAGTTCTTC.

The V and J genes are TRBV12-3 or TRBV12-4 and TRBJ2-3; no definite D call. Deletions cut 6 bases from V and 0 bases from J, with 16 bases between. The CDR3 has 16 residues. The CDR3 region is CASSPNRRPSTDTQYF. The DNA for the CDR3 is TGTGCCAGCAGCCCAAATCGGCGACCTAGCACAGATACGCAGTATTTT.